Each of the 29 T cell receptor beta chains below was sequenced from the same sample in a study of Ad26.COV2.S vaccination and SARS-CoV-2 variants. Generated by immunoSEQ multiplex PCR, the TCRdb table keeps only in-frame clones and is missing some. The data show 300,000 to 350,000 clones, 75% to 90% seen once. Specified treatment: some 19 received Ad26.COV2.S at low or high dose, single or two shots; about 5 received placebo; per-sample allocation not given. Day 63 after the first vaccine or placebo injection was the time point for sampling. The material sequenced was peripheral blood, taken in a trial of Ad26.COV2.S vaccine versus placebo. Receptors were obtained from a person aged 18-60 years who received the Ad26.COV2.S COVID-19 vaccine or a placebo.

CDR3 sequence: CASSLEPTRKETQYF. In nucleotides, the CDR3 is TGCGCCAGCAGCTTGGAGCCGACTAGGAAAGAGACCCAGTACTTC. The chain employs TRBV5-1 and TRBJ2-5; TRBD2 might be the D (6 bases). Deletions cut 0 bases from V and 3 bases from J, with 12 bases between. Per the germline V gene, CDR1 is SGHRS and CDR2 is YFSETQ. The CDR3 length is 15 residues.

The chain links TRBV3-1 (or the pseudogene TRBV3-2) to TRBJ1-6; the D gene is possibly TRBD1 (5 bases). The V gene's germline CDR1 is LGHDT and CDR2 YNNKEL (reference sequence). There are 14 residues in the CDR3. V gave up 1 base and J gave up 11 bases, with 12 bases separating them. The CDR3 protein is CASSQGDAGAPLHF. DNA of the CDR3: TGTGCCAGCAGCCAAGGGGACGCTGGGGCACCCCTCCACTTT.

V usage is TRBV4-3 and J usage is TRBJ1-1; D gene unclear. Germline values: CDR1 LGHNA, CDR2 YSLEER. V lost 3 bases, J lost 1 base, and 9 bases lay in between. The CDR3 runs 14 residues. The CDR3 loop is CASSHPKRNTEAFF. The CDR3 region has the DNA TGCGCCAGCAGCCACCCCAAAAGGAACACTGAAGCTTTCTTT.

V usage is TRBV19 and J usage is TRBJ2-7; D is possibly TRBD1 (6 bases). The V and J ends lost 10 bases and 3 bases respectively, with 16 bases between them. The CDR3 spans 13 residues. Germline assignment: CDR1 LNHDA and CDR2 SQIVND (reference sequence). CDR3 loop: CATSQDSYYEQYF. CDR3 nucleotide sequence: TGTGCCACCTCCCAGGACAGCTACTACGAGCAGTACTTC.

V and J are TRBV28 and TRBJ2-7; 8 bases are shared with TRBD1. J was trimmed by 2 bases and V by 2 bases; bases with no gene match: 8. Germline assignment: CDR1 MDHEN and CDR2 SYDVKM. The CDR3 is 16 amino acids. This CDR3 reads CASSLGSGTGPYEQYF. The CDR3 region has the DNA TGTGCCAGCAGTTTAGGTTCGGGGACAGGCCCCTACGAGCAGTACTTC.

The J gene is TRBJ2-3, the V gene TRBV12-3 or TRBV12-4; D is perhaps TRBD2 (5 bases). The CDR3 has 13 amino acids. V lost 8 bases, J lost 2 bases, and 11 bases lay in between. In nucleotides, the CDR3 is TGTGCCAGCCGGCTAGCCATCACAGATACGCAGTATTTT. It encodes CASRLAITDTQYF.

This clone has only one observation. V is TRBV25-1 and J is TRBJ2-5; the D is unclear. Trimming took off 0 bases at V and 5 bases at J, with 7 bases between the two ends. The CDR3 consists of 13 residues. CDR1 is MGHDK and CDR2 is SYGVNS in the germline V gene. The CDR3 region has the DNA TGTGCCAGCAGTGAATATGGGTTCGAGACCCAGTACTTC. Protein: CASSEYGFETQYF.

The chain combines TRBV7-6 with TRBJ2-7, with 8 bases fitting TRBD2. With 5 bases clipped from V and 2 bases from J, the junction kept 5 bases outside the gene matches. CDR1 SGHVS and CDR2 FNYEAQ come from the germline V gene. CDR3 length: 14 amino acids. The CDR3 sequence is CASSRGGGTYEQYF. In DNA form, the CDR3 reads TGTGCCAGCAGCCGGGGGGGAGGCACCTACGAGCAGTACTTC.

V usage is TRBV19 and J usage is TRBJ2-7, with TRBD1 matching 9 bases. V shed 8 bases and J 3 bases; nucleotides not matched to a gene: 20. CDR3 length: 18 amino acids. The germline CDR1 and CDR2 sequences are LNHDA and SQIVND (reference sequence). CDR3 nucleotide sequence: TGTGCCAGTGTACCGAGTAAAAATGAACAGGGGGCCAACTACGAGCAGTACTTC. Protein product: CASVPSKNEQGANYEQYF.

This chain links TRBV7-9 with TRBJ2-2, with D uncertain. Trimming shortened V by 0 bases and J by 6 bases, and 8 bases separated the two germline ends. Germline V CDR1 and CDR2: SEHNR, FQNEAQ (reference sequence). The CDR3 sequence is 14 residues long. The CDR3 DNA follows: TGTGCCAGCAGCTTAGCTGTGGGGTCCGGGGAGCTGTTTTTT. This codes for CASSLAVGSGELFF.

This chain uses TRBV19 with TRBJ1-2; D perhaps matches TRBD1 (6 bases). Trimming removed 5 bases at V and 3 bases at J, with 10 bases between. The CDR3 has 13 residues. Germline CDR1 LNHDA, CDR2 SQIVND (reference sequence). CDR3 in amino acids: CASSPDRHYGYTF. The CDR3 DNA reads TGTGCCAGTAGTCCTGACAGGCACTATGGCTACACCTTC.

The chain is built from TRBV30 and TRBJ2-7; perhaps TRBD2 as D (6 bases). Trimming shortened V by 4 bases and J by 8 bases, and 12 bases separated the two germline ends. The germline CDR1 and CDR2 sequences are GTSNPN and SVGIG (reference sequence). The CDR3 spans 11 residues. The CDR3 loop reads CAWTRGGKQYF. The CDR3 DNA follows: TGTGCCTGGACCCGGGGCGGGAAGCAGTACTTC.

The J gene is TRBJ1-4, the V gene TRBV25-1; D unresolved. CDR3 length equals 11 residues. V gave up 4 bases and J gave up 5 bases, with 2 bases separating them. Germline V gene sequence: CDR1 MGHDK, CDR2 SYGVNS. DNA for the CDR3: TGTGCCAGCAGTGGAAATGAAAAACTGTTTTTT. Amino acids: CASSGNEKLFF.

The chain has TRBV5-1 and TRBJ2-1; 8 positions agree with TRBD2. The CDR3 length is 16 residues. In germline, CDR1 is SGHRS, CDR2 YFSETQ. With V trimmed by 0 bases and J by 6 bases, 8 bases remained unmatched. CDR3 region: CASSLDTGGTGNEQFF. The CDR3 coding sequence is TGCGCCAGCAGCTTGGATACGGGAGGGACGGGCAATGAGCAGTTCTTC.

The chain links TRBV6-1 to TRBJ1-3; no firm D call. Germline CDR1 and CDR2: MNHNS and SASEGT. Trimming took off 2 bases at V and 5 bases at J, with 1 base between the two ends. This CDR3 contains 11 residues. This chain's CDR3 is CASSERNTIYF. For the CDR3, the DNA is TGTGCCAGCAGTGAAAGAAACACCATATATTTT.

Here the CDR3 DNA reads TGTGCCAGTAGTACGTTGCTGATTAGCAATCAGCCCCAGCATTTT. Translated: CASSTLLISNQPQHF. V gene TRBV19 combines with J gene TRBJ1-5; D not certain. The CDR3 spans 15 residues. V dropped 4 bases and J dropped 0 bases, with 10 bases sitting between them. Germline V CDR1 and CDR2: LNHDA, SQIVND (reference sequence).

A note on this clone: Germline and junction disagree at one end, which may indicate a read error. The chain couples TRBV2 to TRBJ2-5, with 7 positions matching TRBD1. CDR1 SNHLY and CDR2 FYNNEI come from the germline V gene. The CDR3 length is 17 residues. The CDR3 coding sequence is TGTGCCAGCAGTCAAGCTGTAGGGGGCTGGGTAAGAGAGACCCAGTACTTC. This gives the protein CASSQAVGGWVRETQYF.

The CDR3, as DNA: TGCGCCAGCCTGGACAGGAGAGGAGAAAAACTGTTTTTT. Encoded protein: CASLDRRGEKLFF. J is TRBJ1-4 and V is TRBV10-1, with 7 bases identical to TRBD1. V shed 8 bases and J 8 bases; nucleotides not matched to a gene: 8. CDR1 WNHNN and CDR2 SYGVQD come from the germline V gene (reference sequence). The CDR3 spans 13 residues.

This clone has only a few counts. For the CDR3, the DNA is TGTGCCAGCAGCCCGACTAGCGGGAGAAGCGAGCAGTTCTTC. It codes for CASSPTSGRSEQFF. The chain carries TRBV7-3 and TRBJ2-1; the match to TRBD2 covers 12 bases. CDR1 SGHTA and CDR2 FQGTGA come from the germline V gene. The CDR3 sequence is 14 residues long. The V segment lost 5 bases and the J segment 10 bases; nucleotides outside the gene matches: 6.

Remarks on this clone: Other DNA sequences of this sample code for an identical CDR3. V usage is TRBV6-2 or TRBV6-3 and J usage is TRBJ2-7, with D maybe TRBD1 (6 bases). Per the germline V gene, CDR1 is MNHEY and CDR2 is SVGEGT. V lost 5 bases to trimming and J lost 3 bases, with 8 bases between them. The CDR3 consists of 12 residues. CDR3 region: CASSRDNYEQYF. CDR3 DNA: TGTGCCAGCAGTCGGGACAACTACGAGCAGTACTTC.

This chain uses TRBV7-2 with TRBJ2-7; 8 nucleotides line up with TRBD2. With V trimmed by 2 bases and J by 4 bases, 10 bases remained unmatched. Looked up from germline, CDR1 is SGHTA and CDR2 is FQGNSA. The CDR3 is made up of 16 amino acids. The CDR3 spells CASSLNAGGGSYEQYF. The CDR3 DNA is TGTGCCAGCAGCTTAAATGCGGGAGGAGGGTCGTACGAGCAGTACTTC.

CDR3 loop: CASSQVWYSPLHF. Written as DNA, the CDR3 is TGTGCCAGCAGCCAAGTATGGTACTCACCCCTCCACTTT. This rearrangement joins TRBV3-1 (or the pseudogene TRBV3-2) to TRBJ1-6; no definite D call. V dropped 1 base and J dropped 10 bases, with 8 bases sitting between them. The CDR3 extends over 13 amino acids. Germline lookup yields CDR1 LGHDT and CDR2 YNNKEL (reference sequence).

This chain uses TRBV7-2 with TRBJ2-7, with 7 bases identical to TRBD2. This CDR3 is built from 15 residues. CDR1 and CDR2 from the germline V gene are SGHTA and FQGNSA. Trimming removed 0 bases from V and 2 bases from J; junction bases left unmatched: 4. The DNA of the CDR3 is TGTGCCAGCAGCTTAGCCAGCGGGAACGCCTACGAGCAGTACTTC. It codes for CASSLASGNAYEQYF.

This CDR3 is CASSQTRDFYEQYF. The CDR3 bases are TGTGCCAGCAGTCAAACTAGGGATTTCTACGAGCAGTACTTC. The chain employs TRBV28 and TRBJ2-7, with D possibly matching TRBD2 (5 bases). CDR1 and CDR2 (germline): MDHEN, SYDVKM. This CDR3 contains 14 residues. Trimming removed 5 bases at V and 3 bases at J, with 14 bases between. The variable domain in full, with the rest retrieved from reference TRBV28 and TRBJ2-7, is DVKVTQSSRYLVKRTGEKVFLECVQDMDHENMFWYRQDPGLGLRLIYFSYDVKMKEKGDIPEGYSVSREKKERFSLILESASTNQTSMYLCASSQTRDFYEQYFGPGTRLTVT.

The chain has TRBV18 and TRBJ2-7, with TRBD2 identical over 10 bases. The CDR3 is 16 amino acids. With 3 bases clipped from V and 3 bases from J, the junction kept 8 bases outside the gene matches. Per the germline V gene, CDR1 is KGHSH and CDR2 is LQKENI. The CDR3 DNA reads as TGTGCCAGCTCACCTCCCGGGACTAGCGCGAACTACGAGCAGTACTTC. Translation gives CASSPPGTSANYEQYF.

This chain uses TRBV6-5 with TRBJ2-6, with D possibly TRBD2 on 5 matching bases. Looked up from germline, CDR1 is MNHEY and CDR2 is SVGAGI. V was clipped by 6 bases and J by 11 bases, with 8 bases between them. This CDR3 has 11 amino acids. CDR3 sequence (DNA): TGTGCCAGCAGCCAGAGGGACGTCCTGACTTTC. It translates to CASSQRDVLTF.

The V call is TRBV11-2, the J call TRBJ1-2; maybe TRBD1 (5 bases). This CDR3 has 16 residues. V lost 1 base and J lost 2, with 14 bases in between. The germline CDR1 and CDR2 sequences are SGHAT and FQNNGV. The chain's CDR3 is CASSLVGPQANYGYTF. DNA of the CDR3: TGTGCCAGCAGCTTAGTGGGACCCCAAGCCAACTATGGCTACACCTTC.

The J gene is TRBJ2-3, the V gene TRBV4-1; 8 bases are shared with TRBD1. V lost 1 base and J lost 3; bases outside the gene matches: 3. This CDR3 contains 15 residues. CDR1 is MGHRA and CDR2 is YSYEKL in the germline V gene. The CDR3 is CASSQVGQVTDTQYF. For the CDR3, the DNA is TGCGCCAGCAGCCAAGTGGGACAGGTGACAGATACGCAGTATTTT.

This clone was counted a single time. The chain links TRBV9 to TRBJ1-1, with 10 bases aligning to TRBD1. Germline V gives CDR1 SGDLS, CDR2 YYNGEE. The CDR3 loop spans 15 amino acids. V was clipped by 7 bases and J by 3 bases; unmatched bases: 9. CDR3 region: CASARDRGRDTEAFF. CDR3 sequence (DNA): TGTGCCAGCGCCCGGGACAGGGGAAGGGACACTGAAGCTTTCTTT.